Below, 25 T cell receptor beta chains from the same sample are listed, as sequenced in a study of OX40 agonist ivuxolimab in advanced cancers. Produced via immunoSEQ multiplex PCR; TCRdb's table is partial and in-frame only. Of around 26,000 clones listed, over 85% are singletons. The sample was CD4+ or CD8+ T cells sorted from blood, taken in a trial of the OX40 agonist ivuxolimab. These receptors came from an adult with an advanced solid tumor such as melanoma, head and neck, liver or kidney cancer.

This sequence joins TRBV9 and TRBJ2-1; D is ambiguous. V lost 4 bases, J lost 4 bases, and 9 bases lay in between. Germline CDR1 is SGDLS and CDR2 is YYNGEE. The CDR3 consists of 13 residues. CDR3 region: CASSPNSYNEQFF. CDR3 DNA sequence: TGTGCCAGCAGCCCTAATTCGTACAATGAGCAGTTCTTC. The variable domain in full, with the rest retrieved from reference TRBV9 and TRBJ2-1, is DSGVTQTPKHLITATGQRVTLRCSPRSGDLSVYWYQQSLDQGLQFLIQYYNGEERAKGNILERFSAQQFPDLHSELNLSSLELGDSALYFCASSPNSYNEQFFGPGTRLTVL.

The chain joins TRBV5-5 to TRBJ2-1, with TRBD2 as a possible D gene (6 bases). This CDR3 has 16 amino acids. Trimming took 4 bases from V and 3 from J, leaving 17 bases between them. CDR1 is SGHKS, CDR2 YYEKEE, per germline (reference sequence). CDR3 sequence (DNA): TGTGCCAGCAGCCCCAAGGCCCTAGCGTTCTACAATGAGCAGTTCTTC. This encodes CASSPKALAFYNEQFF.

This chain links TRBV12-5 with TRBJ2-1; TRBD2 matches at 7 bases. Germline V CDR1 and CDR2: LGHNT, FRNRAP. There are 13 residues in the CDR3. Trimming at V came to 3 bases and at J to 9 bases, leaving 5 bases not matched to a gene. The CDR3 DNA is TGTGCTAGTGGTTTCTGGGGGGGTAGTGAGCAGTTCTTC. This gives the protein CASGFWGGSEQFF.

The chain is built from TRBV7-9 and TRBJ1-2, with D possibly being TRBD1 (5 bases). This CDR3 has 15 residues. Germline-derived CDR1 and CDR2 are SEHNR and FQNEAQ (reference sequence). V lost 3 bases and J lost 1, with 12 bases in between. The DNA for the CDR3 is TGTGCCAGCAGCTTTGGAGGGGACCTTAACTATGGCTACACCTTC. As protein: CASSFGGDLNYGYTF.

The rearrangement joins TRBV5-1 to TRBJ1-6; 10 nucleotides match TRBD1. The CDR3 length is 15 residues. The V gene end was trimmed by 0 bases and the J gene end by 8 bases; junction bases not matched to a gene: 2. Germline V CDR1 and CDR2: SGHRS, YFSETQ. CDR3: CASSLGQGAYSPLHF. CDR3 nucleotides: TGCGCCAGCAGCTTGGGACAGGGGGCGTATTCACCCCTCCACTTT.

The chain has TRBV28 and TRBJ2-3; the match to TRBD2 covers 8 bases. The germline V gene has CDR1 MDHEN and CDR2 SYDVKM. With 3 bases clipped from V and 4 bases from J, the junction kept 6 bases outside the gene matches. This CDR3 is built from 15 residues. CDR3 residues: CASSLTGGPSDTQYF. CDR3 DNA: TGTGCCAGCAGTTTGACGGGAGGGCCTTCAGATACGCAGTATTTT.

The CDR3: CASRRGAGAAHPLGYTF. CDR3 in DNA: TGTGCCAGCAGGAGGGGGGCAGGGGCCGCTCATCCCCTGGGCTACACCTTC. The chain recombines TRBV2 with TRBJ1-2, with D possibly matching TRBD1 (6 bases). The germline gives CDR1 SNHLY, CDR2 FYNNEI. The germline V and J ends were trimmed by 6 bases and 8 bases, with 28 bases remaining between them. The CDR3 runs 17 residues. The complete variable domain, with remaining parts taken from reference TRBV2 and TRBJ1-2, reads EPEVTQTPSHQVTQMGQEVILRCVPISNHLYFYWYRQILGQKVEFLVSFYNNEISEKSEIFDDQFSVERPDGSNFTLKIRSTKLEDSAMYFCASRRGAGAAHPLGYTFGSGTRLTVV.

This chain joins TRBV11-2 and TRBJ1-4; D not certain. This CDR3 comprises 13 residues. Germline assignment: CDR1 SGHAT and CDR2 FQNNGV. The germline V and J ends were trimmed by 1 base and 10 bases, with 10 bases remaining between them. The CDR3 bases are TGTGCCAGCAGCTTAGGGGAAGCCGGAAAACTGTTTTTT. Translating gives CASSLGEAGKLFF.

The chain is built from TRBV4-1 and TRBJ2-5; the D gene is possibly TRBD2 (5 bases). Germline assignment: CDR1 MGHRA and CDR2 YSYEKL. Trimming pared 1 base from V and 5 bases from J, leaving 5 bases between. This CDR3 is 12 amino acids long. The CDR3 loop is CASSQGGETQYF. In DNA form, the CDR3 reads TGCGCCAGCAGCCAAGGCGGGGAGACCCAGTACTTC.

This chain connects TRBV7-9 to TRBJ2-2, with D possibly TRBD2 on 5 matching bases. Germline CDR1 reads SEHNR; CDR2 reads FQNEAQ (reference sequence). The V gene lost 7 bases and the J gene lost 2 bases, with 11 bases spanning the gap. CDR3 size: 14 residues. The DNA of the CDR3 is TGTGCCAGCAATTTCGACTACAACACCGGGGAGCTGTTTTTT. It specifies CASNFDYNTGELFF.

V usage is TRBV6-1 and J usage is TRBJ1-2; TRBD1 agrees at 9 bases. Germline assignment: CDR1 MNHNS and CDR2 SASEGT. V was pared by 6 bases and J by 8 bases, with 10 bases of the junction left unmatched. The CDR3 runs to 14 residues. CDR3 in amino acids: CASRHRDREFGYTF. The CDR3 DNA sequence: TGTGCCAGCAGACACCGGGACAGGGAGTTCGGCTACACCTTC.

The V and J genes are TRBV9 and TRBJ2-1, with TRBD2 identical over 8 bases. J gave up 2 bases and V 0 bases, and 4 bases lay outside the gene matches. This CDR3 contains 16 residues. Per the germline V gene, CDR1 is SGDLS and CDR2 is YYNGEE. The CDR3 bases are TGTGCCAGCAGCGTAGCGGCGGGGGGTGCCTACAATGAGCAGTTCTTC. Amino acids: CASSVAAGGAYNEQFF.

The rearrangement uses TRBV7-9 and TRBJ2-3; no firm D call. The V end was cut by 2 bases, the J end by 0 bases, with 9 bases between. The germline V gene has CDR1 SEHNR and CDR2 FQNEAQ (reference sequence). This CDR3 contains 15 residues. The CDR3 DNA sequence: TGTGCCAGCAGCTTATTCAGTGCCAGCACAGATACGCAGTATTTT. Residues: CASSLFSASTDTQYF.

J is TRBJ2-4 and V is TRBV21-1; the table's D call of TRBD2 was not tested on the DNA. TRBV21-1 is a recognized pseudogene. CDR3 length: 17 amino acids. This chain's CDR3 is CASSTGTGVLAKNIQYF. The CDR3 bases are TGTGCCAGCAGCACCGGGACGGGGGTTCTAGCCAAAAACATTCAGTACTTC.

The chain combines TRBV10-3 with TRBJ1-1, with 8 positions matching TRBD1. CDR1 and CDR2 (germline): ENHRY, SYGVKD. The CDR3 length is 13 residues. The V gene end was trimmed by 10 bases and the J gene end by 7 bases; junction bases not matched to a gene: 11. In DNA form, the CDR3 reads TGTGCCACCTCCGGGACAGGAAACTTTGAAGCTTTCTTT. Translation: CATSGTGNFEAFF.

The chain couples TRBV30 to TRBJ2-3; 12 bases line up with TRBD2. The CDR3 is 14 residues long. Trimming removed 5 bases from V and 2 bases from J; junction bases left unmatched: 2. Germline CDR1 and CDR2: GTSNPN and SVGIG (reference sequence). The CDR3: CAWGLAGTTDTQYF. The CDR3 region has the DNA TGTGCCTGGGGACTAGCGGGAACCACAGATACGCAGTATTTT.

The chain has TRBV27 and TRBJ2-1; 7 bases map to TRBD1. This CDR3 spans 16 amino acids. Trimming took 0 bases from V and 2 from J; bases not matched to a gene: 4. Per germline, CDR1 MNHEY and CDR2 SMNVEV (reference sequence). CDR3 residues: CASSLSTGSPYNEQFF. The CDR3 DNA reads TGTGCCAGCAGTTTATCGACAGGGTCCCCCTACAATGAGCAGTTCTTC.

On this clone itself: At one of its ends the junction is not consistent with the germline gene, which may arise from a read error. The V call is TRBV7-7, the J call TRBJ2-1; no reliable D call. CDR1 and CDR2 from the germline V gene are SSHAT and FNYEAQ (reference sequence). The CDR3 extends over 15 amino acids. As DNA, the CDR3 is TGTGCTAGCAGCTTATTCCTTACGGGTACAAATGAGCAGTTCTTC. Protein product: CASSLFLTGTNEQFF. The variable domain in full, with the rest retrieved from reference TRBV7-7 and TRBJ2-1, is GAGVSQSPRYKVTKRGQDVTLRCDPISSHATLYWYQQALGQGPEFLTYFNYEAQPDKSGLPSDRFSAERPEGSISTLTIQRTEQRDSAMYRCASSLFLTGTNEQFFGPGTRLTVL.

The CDR3 loop reads CASSTHTLYTGELFF. The CDR3 nucleotides are TGTGCCAGTAGTACACATACGCTGTACACCGGGGAGCTGTTTTTT. J is TRBJ2-2 and V is TRBV19; D not certain. The length of the CDR3 is 15 residues. Germline V gene data show CDR1 as LNHDA and CDR2 as SQIVND (reference sequence). With 4 bases removed from V and 3 bases from J, the gap between germline ends came to 12 bases.

V usage is TRBV5-1 and J usage is TRBJ1-1, with 7 bases aligning to TRBD1. V shed 4 bases, J shed 3 bases, and the junction held 12 bases outside the gene matches. The CDR3 runs to 16 residues. Per germline, CDR1 SGHRS and CDR2 YFSETQ. CDR3 sequence: CASSVTGKLGDTEAFF. CDR3 nucleotide sequence: TGCGCCAGCAGCGTGACAGGGAAGTTGGGGGACACTGAAGCTTTCTTT.

This chain joins TRBV14 and TRBJ2-4, with D tentatively TRBD1 (6 bases). The V gene's germline CDR1 is SGHDN and CDR2 FVKESK. The CDR3 spans 13 residues. With 2 bases removed from V and 12 bases from J, the gap between germline ends came to 14 bases. CDR3 DNA: TGTGCCAGCAGCCAATCTCCGACAGGCTCTCAGTACTTC. Residues: CASSQSPTGSQYF.

The chain couples TRBV27 to TRBJ2-7; 9 nucleotides line up with TRBD1. Trimming at V came to 5 bases and at J to 5 bases, leaving 10 bases not matched to a gene. Germline V CDR1 and CDR2: MNHEY, SMNVEV (reference sequence). The CDR3 length is 15 residues. The CDR3 bases are TGTGCCAGCAGTCCCCGGACAGGGGACGACCACGAGCAGTACTTC. Its translation: CASSPRTGDDHEQYF.

This clone was found once. The chain uses TRBV5-1 and TRBJ1-1, with D hard to call. The CDR3 has 14 amino acids. V lost 0 bases to trimming and J lost 1 base, with 7 bases between them. Germline values: CDR1 SGHRS, CDR2 YFSETQ. The CDR3 DNA sequence: TGCGCCAGCAGCTTGGTGGCGGGGAACACTGAAGCTTTCTTT. Protein: CASSLVAGNTEAFF.

The chain combines TRBV7-9 with TRBJ2-5, with D unclear. V was cut by 5 bases and J by 2 bases, with 15 bases left in between. This CDR3 region has 15 residues. Germline V gene data show CDR1 as SEHNR and CDR2 as FQNEAQ (reference sequence). The CDR3, as DNA: TGTGCCAGCAGCCCGGACCGCCTGAGGCAAGAGACCCAGTACTTC. Its translation: CASSPDRLRQETQYF.

This clone was picked up a small number of times. The V call is TRBV7-2, the J call TRBJ1-5, with unresolved D. CDR1 SGHTA and CDR2 FQGNSA come from the germline V gene. The V gene lost 3 bases and the J gene lost 7 bases, with 13 bases spanning the gap. This CDR3 comprises 14 residues. The CDR3 sequence is CASSFHSFSQPQHF. CDR3 nucleotides: TGTGCCAGCAGCTTTCACAGCTTTTCCCAGCCCCAGCATTTT. Looking up the rest from reference TRBV7-2 and TRBJ1-5 gives the full variable domain: GAGVSQSPSNKVTEKGKDVELRCDPISGHTALYWYRQSLGQGLEFLIYFQGNSAPDKSGLPSDRFSAERTGGSVSTLTIQRTQQEDSAVYLCASSFHSFSQPQHFGDGTRLSIL.